These 14 T cell receptor beta chains were sequenced from one sample in a study of neurological immune-mediated disorders. Using its own MiXCR run on the 5' RACE reads, TCRdb lists one record per CDR3 protein. The profile shows some 70,000 distinct CDR3 sequences, 3.4% of them singletons. The sequenced sample consisted of PBMCs. The receptors derive from a man between 40 and 49 years old with multiple sclerosis.

This clonotype was counted many times. This chain connects TRBV6-5 to TRBJ2-1; D may be TRBD1 (5 bases). V was pared by 4 bases and J by 5 bases, with 18 bases between. The CDR3 sequence is 16 residues long. Germline values: CDR1 MNHEY, CDR2 SVGAGI. This chain's CDR3 is CASSFTLMGRDNEQFF. The DNA of the CDR3 is TGTGCCAGCAGTTTCACCCTTATGGGCAGGGACAATGAGCAGTTCTTC.

At least ten counts were recorded for this clonotype. V and J are TRBV20-1 and TRBJ1-5; TRBD1 agrees at 7 bases. Germline V gene sequence: CDR1 DFQATT, CDR2 SNEGSKA (reference sequence). Trimming took 5 bases from V and 4 from J; bases not matched to a gene: 2. This CDR3 is built from 12 residues. CDR3 amino acids: CSAGQANQPQHF. The CDR3, as DNA: TGCAGTGCTGGACAGGCTAATCAGCCCCAGCATTTT.

This clonotype was observed many times. The chain joins TRBV10-3 to TRBJ2-1; D is undetermined. The CDR3 is 13 residues long. Between the trimmed V and J ends, which lost 4 bases and 0 bases, there was a span of 4 bases. CDR1 is ENHRY and CDR2 is SYGVKD in the germline V gene. This CDR3 is CAISGGSYNEQFF. CDR3 nucleotides: TGTGCCATCAGTGGAGGCTCCTACAATGAGCAGTTCTTC.

This clonotype occurred many times. This sequence joins TRBV5-1 and TRBJ2-5; no reliable D call. V lost 3 bases and J 1 base, leaving 4 bases between the germline ends. The CDR3 covers 12 residues. From germline, CDR1 is SGHRS and CDR2 YFSETQ. For the CDR3, the DNA is TGCGCCAGCAGCTCGACCCAAGAGACCCAGTACTTC. Amino acid sequence: CASSSTQETQYF.

This clonotype was seen ten or more times. This rearrangement joins TRBV20-1 to TRBJ1-6, with 8 bases lining up with TRBD1. Germline V gene lookup returns CDR1 DFQATT and CDR2 SNEGSKA (reference sequence). After removal of 0 bases from V and 10 bases from J, the junction contained 11 bases not matched to a gene. The CDR3 runs to 16 residues. DNA for the CDR3: TGCAGTGCTAGAGATCTCCGACAGGGGAGGACCTCACCCCTCCACTTT. Translated: CSARDLRQGRTSPLHF.

In this sample, this clonotype turned up many times. The chain joins TRBV5-1 to TRBJ1-6, with D hard to call. The ends were cut back, 1 base at V and 0 bases at J, with 5 bases in the middle. In germline, CDR1 is SGHRS, CDR2 YFSETQ. This CDR3 has 15 amino acids. DNA of the CDR3: TGCGCCAGCAGCTTGATTCGCTCCTATAATTCACCCCTCCACTTT. As protein: CASSLIRSYNSPLHF.

In its sample, this clonotype was seen many times. The V gene is TRBV20-1, the J gene TRBJ2-4, with 7 bases that match TRBD1. Germline V gene data show CDR1 as DFQATT and CDR2 as SNEGSKA (reference sequence). This CDR3 region has 16 residues. V trimming: 0 bases; J trimming: 9 bases; junction bases outside the gene matches: 14. Here the CDR3 reads CSARDLGGQNEIIQYF. In DNA, the CDR3 is TGCAGTGCTAGAGATCTAGGGGGACAGAACGAGATCATTCAGTACTTC.

This clonotype was found many times. V gene TRBV5-1 combines with J gene TRBJ1-5; 7 bases fit TRBD1. This CDR3 region has 14 residues. The germline gives CDR1 SGHRS, CDR2 YFSETQ. The V gene end was trimmed by 3 bases and the J gene end by 2 bases; junction bases not matched to a gene: 2. The CDR3 sequence: CASSYQGGNQPQHF. The CDR3 DNA is TGCGCCAGCAGCTATCAGGGGGGCAATCAGCCCCAGCATTTT. Together with reference TRBV5-1 and TRBJ1-5, the CDR3 gives the full variable domain: KAGVTQTPRYLIKTRGQQVTLSCSPISGHRSVSWYQQTPGQGLQFLFEYFSETQRNKGNFPGRFSGRQFSNSRSEMNVSTLELGDSALYLCASSYQGGNQPQHFGDGTRLSIL.

This clonotype came up many times. This sequence joins TRBV5-1 and TRBJ2-1; 13 bases are a match to TRBD2. The junction had 4 bases not matched to a gene; V was cut back by 4 bases and J by 3 bases. Germline V gene data show CDR1 as SGHRS and CDR2 as YFSETQ. This CDR3 region has 16 residues. The chain's CDR3 is CASSPGTSGIYNEQFF. CDR3 DNA sequence: TGCGCCAGCAGCCCCGGGACTAGCGGGATCTACAATGAGCAGTTCTTC.

This clonotype has more than one count but fewer than ten. This sequence joins TRBV7-9 and TRBJ2-7, with D perhaps TRBD2 (5 bases). The CDR3 consists of 14 residues. Trimming shortened V by 1 base and J by 5 bases, and 12 bases separated the two germline ends. Germline V gene data show CDR1 as SEHNR and CDR2 as FQNEAQ (reference sequence). The CDR3 sequence: CASSLVGGSDEQYF. CDR3 in DNA: TGTGCCAGCAGCTTAGTTGGAGGATCGGACGAGCAGTACTTC.

This clonotype was observed many times. The chain carries TRBV5-5 and TRBJ2-3; TRBD2 agrees at 13 bases. The V segment lost 4 bases and the J segment 0 bases; nucleotides outside the gene matches: 8. The germline V gene has CDR1 SGHKS and CDR2 YYEKEE (reference sequence). The CDR3 extends over 18 amino acids. The CDR3 sequence is CASSRLPTSGGSTDTQYF. In DNA form, the CDR3 reads TGTGCCAGCAGCCGCTTGCCGACTAGCGGGGGGAGCACAGATACGCAGTATTTT.

This clonotype came up many times. The chain combines TRBV27 with TRBJ1-6; D unclear. Germline assignment: CDR1 MNHEY and CDR2 SMNVEV (reference sequence). The CDR3 runs to 12 residues. Trimming left V 1 base short and J 9 bases short, with 4 bases between. The CDR3 protein is CASSLYGSPLHF. CDR3 bases: TGTGCCAGCAGTTTATACGGTTCACCCCTCCACTTT.

In this sample, this clonotype turned up many times. The gene calls are TRBV7-9 and TRBJ1-6, with 8 bases identical to TRBD1. This CDR3 comprises 13 residues. Germline V CDR1 and CDR2: SEHNR, FQNEAQ (reference sequence). V shed 5 bases, J shed 14 bases, and the junction held 8 bases outside the gene matches. CDR3 coding DNA: TGTGCCAGCAGCCTCACAGGGGGAGAGGCCCTCCACTTT. Its protein is CASSLTGGEALHF.

This clonotype occurred many times. This chain links TRBV5-1 with TRBJ2-7; D may be TRBD2 (6 bases). Germline-derived CDR1 and CDR2 are SGHRS and YFSETQ. Trimming left V 1 base short and J 7 bases short, with 15 bases between. This CDR3 comprises 14 residues. The CDR3 nucleotides are TGCGCCAGCAGCTTGAAGGGAAAGGAGGGGGAGCAGTACTTC. As protein: CASSLKGKEGEQYF.